The entry below gives a single T cell receptor (beta chain) sequence along with its context. The antigen remains undetermined. Based on CD45RO/CCR7/CD25/CD127/CD95/CD27, CD4+ regulatory, stem cell-like memory, naive and central memory cells were sorted. This entry is derived from a study of beta chain features in type 1 diabetes. Regarding the study as a whole: A moderate, significant TCRB CDR3 shortening appeared in type 1 diabetes across four CD4+ subsets.

TCRB transcripts that were expressed got sequenced, as all of the isolated RNA had been reverse transcribed. The table came from immunoSEQ multiplex PCR; TCRdb's copy has only in-frame clones and leaves some out. The sample gives 350,000 to 450,000 clones, approximately 16% of which show up once; about 0.02% is in the top ten. The CDR3 sequence is 12 residues long. Germline V gene data show CDR1 as SGHDN and CDR2 as FVKESK. V lost 1 base and J 7 bases, leaving 8 bases between the germline ends. What was sequenced was naive CD4+ T cells from blood. The rearrangement links TRBV14 to TRBJ2-7; D not resolved. The receptor's source is a woman between 18 and 29 years old in good health. CDR3 sequence: CASSQGAWEQYF. DNA of the CDR3: TGTGCCAGCAGCCAAGGGGCGTGGGAGCAGTACTTC.